The clone carrying this T cell receptor (beta chain) was observed at least ten times. Antigen unknown. This entry is derived from a study of metastatic and nonmetastatic thyroid tumors. Study background: Peripheral blood and tumor or nodule samples from malignant and benign thyroid patients were compared. Study results and limitations: Malignant thyroid tumors reportedly had TCR beta diversity that was significantly higher than in benign nodules, in blood and tumor.

V was pared by 3 bases and J by 7 bases, with 16 bases between. Germline CDR1 and CDR2: LNHDA and SQIVND (reference sequence). This CDR3 is built from 16 residues. Under the authors' procedure: In papillary thyroid cancer, a distant-metastasis classifier was built using CDR3 differences across clinicopathological groups. TCRdb re-called clones from the PCR reads using MiXCR. TCRdb's processing, not the authors' own work, is the source of the V and J calls. The sample shows about 59,000 clones, around 15% of them seen only once. There were no patients who had received any treatment before thyroid surgery.

The specimen was blood. The chain recombines TRBV19 with TRBJ1-6; no clear D. This TCR was sampled from a male donor with papillary thyroid cancer or a benign thyroid nodule (not recorded which). Some clones in this sample may be carry-over from other donors' samples. Written as DNA, the CDR3 is TGTGCCAGTAGTATCTTGGATAGCACGCCGAATTCACCCCTCCACTTT. It translates to CASSILDSTPNSPLHF.